This T cell receptor beta chain was sequenced during a study of T cell responses to AZD1222 COVID-19 vaccine (TCRdb year 2021). The study in broad terms: AZD1222 recipients with second doses at about 4 weeks or about 12 weeks were pooled, because spike-specific TCR depth and breadth did not differ between schedules. TCR sequencing covered more than 230 trial participants: about 210 given two doses of AZD1222 and about 26 given two doses of MenACWY control vaccine. Enrollment into the trials was organized by age into subgroups of 18-55, 56-69 and 70-plus years, and those subgroups contained roughly 150, 30 and 60 TCR-sequenced participants, respectively.

The time point label, read with the paper, signifies: baseline before first vaccination. Samples from vaccinated people were obtained from the UK trials COV001 and COV002, which included a single-blind randomized controlled phase 2/3 trial of AZD1222 (ChAdOx1 nCoV-19) in healthy adults. For TCRbeta chain sequencing, PBMC samples were collected from trial participants at day 0 and at day 28 after the second dose. The CDR3 regions of human TCRbeta chains were subjected to immunosequencing. The published analysis was carried out like this. Repertoire TCRs were matched against a reference library of SARS-CoV-2-specific TCRs generated with the MIRA antigen-specificity platform. Breadth was defined as the fraction of unique TCRs that were SARS-CoV-2-associated. Depth was defined as the fraction of total T cells that were SARS-CoV-2-associated. Using the MIRA data, every spike-specific TCR was mapped to the spike region that the TCR reacted to and assigned to either a CD4 or a CD8 class. Log10-transformed breadth and depth values were compared by one-way ANOVA with Sidak's multiple comparisons tests. TCRdb took over this immuneACCESS table, retaining in-frame rearrangements with V and J assigned. Such tables are incomplete; in checked studies, under half of the missing clones stem from an unresolved V gene, and the remainder is unexplained. The DNA gave D and trimming, while V, J and clone size come from that table. The sample yields 75,000 to 100,000 clones; roughly 92% were counted once. The ten largest clones capture roughly an eighth of the sample.

CDR1 and CDR2 (SGHNT, YYREEE) derive from the germline V gene (reference sequence). The trim is 4 bases for V and 9 bases for J, with a gap of 17 bases between the germline ends. The CDR3, cysteine through phenylalanine, is 15 amino acids long. Here the CDR3 DNA is all that survives: 45 bases in frame from base 1. Concerning this clone itself: Its antigen is unknown. Base qualities were left out, and no much larger clone turns up one base away.

The full study reports these points: Nearly half of unique spike-specific TCRs reportedly recognized epitopes outside regions mutated in the B.1.351 and B.1.1.7 variants. Most participants were white British and females outnumbered males, and the authors suggested that clonal diversity may have been underestimated. A significant rise in spike-specific TCR breadth and depth was observed after two AZD1222 doses relative to day 0 and relative to MenACWY recipients. Vaccine-associated CD4 TCRs spanned the whole spike protein, with dominant responses in regions 160-218 and 743-854. No day 14 peak-response samples were available, so repertoires were characterized only after the peak T cell response. Conclusions about previously exposed vaccinees are limited because only 6 or 7 AZD1222 recipients were SARS-CoV-2 seropositive at baseline. In the small 56-69-year group, the increase in depth fell short of significance, most likely because of low power.

The TCR comes from an adult in good health. Source: peripheral blood, taken on day 0 of AZD1222 vaccination. The sequence is built from TRBV5-4 and TRBJ1-6; TRBD1 might be the D gene, on 6 matching bases. The CDR3: CASSRASRGGSPLHF. In nucleotides, the sequence is TGTGCCAGCAGCCGCGCGTCCAGGGGCGGTTCACCCCTCCACTTT.